These 14 T cell receptor beta chains came from one sample sequenced in a study of shared clonotypes between healthy human individuals. The protocol was immunoSEQ multiplex PCR, while the TCRdb copy is restricted to in-frame clones and leaves out a portion. The sample consists of approximately 2.3 million clones, 90% to 95% of them appearing once. The sequencing sample was made of naive CD4+ T cells from PBMCs. Subset reported: CD45RA+ positively selected. The receptors derive from a man between 18 and 35 years old in good health. Some clones in this sample may be carry-over from other donors' samples.

The chain combines TRBV5-1 with TRBJ2-7; 9 positions match TRBD2. Germline-derived CDR1 and CDR2 are SGHRS and YFSETQ. Trimming took 4 bases from V and 3 from J; bases not matched to a gene: 5. This CDR3 has 14 amino acids. The CDR3, as DNA: TGCGCCAGCAGCCCGGGACTAGCTATCTACGAGCAGTACTTC. It encodes CASSPGLAIYEQYF. Full variable domain (outside the CDR3, taken from reference TRBV5-1 and TRBJ2-7): KAGVTQTPRYLIKTRGQQVTLSCSPISGHRSVSWYQQTPGQGLQFLFEYFSETQRNKGNFPGRFSGRQFSNSRSEMNVSTLELGDSALYLCASSPGLAIYEQYFGPGTRLTVT.

The gene calls are TRBV7-8 and TRBJ2-1; D may be TRBD2 (5 bases). The germline V and J ends were trimmed by 1 base and 9 bases, with 13 bases remaining between them. Germline V CDR1 and CDR2: SGHVS, FQNEAQ. The CDR3 is 14 amino acids. CDR3 bases: TGTGCCAGCAGCTTAGAACTAGGGAGCCGTGAGCAGTTCTTC. Translation gives CASSLELGSREQFF. The full variable domain, with the rest looked up from reference TRBV7-8 and TRBJ2-1, is GAGVSQSPRYKVAKRGQDVALRCDPISGHVSLFWYQQALGQGPEFLTYFQNEAQLDKSGLPSDRFFAERPEGSVSTLKIQRTQQEDSAVYLCASSLELGSREQFFGPGTRLTVL.

V is TRBV11-1 and J is TRBJ2-3, with 13 bases identical to TRBD2. Germline V gene sequence: CDR1 SGHAT, CDR2 FQDESV (reference sequence). The CDR3 covers 16 residues. The ends lost 5 bases at V and 2 bases at J; junction bases unmatched: 4. The CDR3 DNA sequence: TGTGCCAGCAGCCAACTAGCGGGAGGGGACACAGATACGCAGTATTTT. As protein: CASSQLAGGDTDTQYF.

The V and J genes are TRBV7-9 and TRBJ1-5, with a possible D match to TRBD1 (5 bases). V dropped 5 bases and J dropped 4 bases, with 24 bases sitting between them. Germline V lookup: CDR1 SEHNR, CDR2 FQNEAQ (reference sequence). There are 18 residues in the CDR3. The CDR3 sequence is CASSAAGTEGGFNQPQHF. The DNA of the CDR3 is TGTGCCAGCAGCGCCGCCGGGACCGAGGGCGGGTTTAATCAGCCCCAGCATTTT.

The chain uses TRBV7-2 and TRBJ2-7; 9 bases fit TRBD1. Germline lookup yields CDR1 SGHTA and CDR2 FQGNSA. This CDR3 is built from 14 residues. J was trimmed by 7 bases and V by 6 bases; bases with no gene match: 10. Here the CDR3 DNA reads TGTGCCAGCAGTCCGCGGACAGGGGCCACGGAGCAGTACTTC. This translates into CASSPRTGATEQYF.

The chain couples TRBV5-1 to TRBJ2-7, with 11 bases identical to TRBD2. The V segment lost 4 bases and the J segment 0 bases; nucleotides outside the gene matches: 6. Germline loops: CDR1 SGHRS, CDR2 YFSETQ. The CDR3 runs 16 residues. Here the CDR3 DNA reads TGCGCCAGCAGCCCGGGACTAGCGGCAAGCTCCTACGAGCAGTACTTC. Its protein is CASSPGLAASSYEQYF.

The chain uses TRBV18 and TRBJ2-7, with 7 bases that match TRBD1. V lost 2 bases to trimming and J lost 2 bases; unmatched junction nucleotides: 9. The CDR3 length is 16 residues. Germline loops: CDR1 KGHSH, CDR2 LQKENI. This CDR3 reads CASSPSAGQATYEQYF. The CDR3, as DNA: TGTGCCAGCTCACCATCAGCAGGACAGGCGACCTACGAGCAGTACTTC.

This clone showed up just once. The genes are TRBV7-8 and TRBJ2-3; D remains unclear. V lost 0 bases, J lost 5 bases, and 6 bases lay in between. Germline CDR1 and CDR2: SGHVS and FQNEAQ. This CDR3 comprises 13 residues. CDR3 residues: CASSLAAQDTQYF. The DNA of the CDR3 is TGTGCCAGCAGCTTAGCCGCGCAAGATACGCAGTATTTT.

This clone was picked up one time. V gene TRBV11-1 combines with J gene TRBJ2-7; no definite D call. Germline V gene data show CDR1 as SGHAT and CDR2 as FQDESV (reference sequence). This CDR3 is built from 12 residues. Trimming pared 4 bases from V and 7 bases from J, leaving 11 bases between. DNA of the CDR3: TGTGCCAGCAGCTCCACGGTTACGGAGCAGTACTTC. This sequence encodes CASSSTVTEQYF.

The genes are TRBV28 and TRBJ2-2, with D perhaps matching TRBD1 (5 bases). CDR1 MDHEN and CDR2 SYDVKM come from the germline V gene. V was pared by 2 bases and J by 1 base, with 5 bases between. The CDR3 totals 14 residues. The CDR3 loop reads CASSLDRNTGELFF. CDR3 in DNA: TGTGCCAGCAGTTTAGACAGGAACACCGGGGAGCTGTTTTTT.

The chain has TRBV5-1 and TRBJ2-5; D unresolved. V lost 4 bases and J 4 bases, leaving 14 bases between the germline ends. Germline V gives CDR1 SGHRS, CDR2 YFSETQ. CDR3 size: 14 residues. CDR3 sequence (DNA): TGCGCCAGCAGCCGGAACAGCGCCGGAGAGACCCAGTACTTC. This gives the protein CASSRNSAGETQYF. The full variable domain, with the rest looked up from reference TRBV5-1 and TRBJ2-5, is KAGVTQTPRYLIKTRGQQVTLSCSPISGHRSVSWYQQTPGQGLQFLFEYFSETQRNKGNFPGRFSGRQFSNSRSEMNVSTLELGDSALYLCASSRNSAGETQYFGPGTRLLVL.

This chain uses TRBV6-5 with TRBJ2-7; 7 bases are a match to TRBD1. Germline-derived CDR1 and CDR2 are MNHEY and SVGAGI. The CDR3 is 16 amino acids. J was trimmed by 4 bases and V by 4 bases; bases with no gene match: 13. Here the CDR3 reads CASSWTWMDRSYEQYF. The CDR3 DNA is TGTGCCAGCAGTTGGACGTGGATGGACAGGTCTTACGAGCAGTACTTC.

With regard to this clone: The identical CDR3 is also encoded by other nucleotide sequences in the sample. The chain uses TRBV18 and TRBJ2-1; 11 nucleotides align to TRBD2. This CDR3 is 16 amino acids long. CDR1 KGHSH and CDR2 LQKENI come from the germline V gene. Trimming took 3 bases from V and 1 from J; bases not matched to a gene: 2. The DNA for the CDR3 is TGTGCCAGCTCACCCCCTAGCGGGAGGTCCTACAATGAGCAGTTCTTC. This codes for CASSPPSGRSYNEQFF. Drawing the rest from reference TRBV18 and TRBJ2-1, the complete variable domain is NAGVMQNPRHLVRRRGQEARLRCSPMKGHSHVYWYRQLPEEGLKFMVYLQKENIIDESGMPKERFSAEFPKEGPSILRIQQVVRGDSAAYFCASSPPSGRSYNEQFFGPGTRLTVL.

The chain joins TRBV4-1 to TRBJ1-2, with D perhaps matching TRBD1 (6 bases). V was shortened by 1 base and J by 3 bases, with 9 bases between the two germline ends. The CDR3 has 14 residues. CDR1 MGHRA and CDR2 YSYEKL come from the germline V gene. The CDR3 DNA reads as TGCGCCAGCAGCCAAGTCGGACAGCACTATGGCTACACCTTC. Translation: CASSQVGQHYGYTF.